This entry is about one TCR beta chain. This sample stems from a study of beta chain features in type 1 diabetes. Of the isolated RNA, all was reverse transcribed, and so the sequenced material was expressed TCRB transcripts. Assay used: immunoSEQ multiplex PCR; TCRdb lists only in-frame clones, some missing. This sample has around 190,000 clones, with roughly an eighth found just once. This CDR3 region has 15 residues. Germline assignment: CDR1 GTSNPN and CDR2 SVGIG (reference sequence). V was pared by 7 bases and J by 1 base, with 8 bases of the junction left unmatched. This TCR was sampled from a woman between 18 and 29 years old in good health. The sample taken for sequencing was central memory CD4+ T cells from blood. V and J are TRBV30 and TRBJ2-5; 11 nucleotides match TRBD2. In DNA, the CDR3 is TGTGCCTTAAGACTAGCGGGGAACCTCCAAGAGACCCAGTACTTC. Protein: CALRLAGNLQETQYF.